This T cell receptor beta chain was observed in a study of blood T cell repertoires in COVID-19. Study-level information: Samples of COVID-19 (acute and convalescent) were obtained from the United States, Italy and Spain.

Participants were aged about 18 to 89 years from about 25 US areas. Source study methods: Reference gene primer amplification gave estimated nucleated cell counts. Libraries were prepared by immunoSEQ multiplex PCR; TCRdb keeps only in-frame clonotypes and omits some of them. The DNA gave D and trimming, while V, J and clone size come from that table. The sample lists roughly 280,000 clones; over 85% were seen once. The CDR3 is 17 amino acids. Germline V gene sequence: CDR1 SGDLS, CDR2 YYNGEE. J was trimmed by 5 bases and V by 6 bases; bases with no gene match: 18. The chain recombines TRBV9 with TRBJ2-5, with 8 bases that match TRBD2. The sequenced sample consisted of PBMCs or T cells enriched from blood (not recorded which). This receptor was obtained from a woman aged 55-75 years who had recovered from COVID-19. The CDR3 reads CASTIIRTGGGPETQYF. The CDR3 nucleotides are TGTGCCAGCACCATTATTAGGACTGGCGGGGGGCCCGAGACCCAGTACTTC.